This TCR beta chain is drawn from a study of blood T cells in healthy people across ages. Study outcomes and limitations: With donor CMV status unknown, expanded clonotype changes were possibly confounded.

This clonotype was seen a handful of times. The antigen is unknown. A second PCR, run for about 7 to 11 cycles, used a sample-barcoded 5' primer plus a J-beta primer mix. TCRdb used MiXCR to reprocess the 5' RACE reads, holding one entry per CDR3 protein. The sample includes 650,000 to 1,000,000 distinct CDR3 sequences, around 34% of them seen just once. The germline V and J ends were trimmed by 2 bases and 9 bases, with 14 bases remaining between them. The CDR3 spans 14 residues. Collection of 9.5 to 10 milliliters of peripheral blood was performed for each donor. Isolated PBMCs totaled at least 6.5 million in each sample.

This receptor was identified in a man between 18 and 29 years old in good health. The sequencing sample was made of blood. The genes are TRBV12-3 or TRBV12-4 and TRBJ2-1; possibly TRBD1 for D (6 bases). CDR3 region: CASSLMAGDTEQFF. CDR3 coding DNA: TGTGCCAGCAGTTTAATGGCAGGGGATACTGAGCAGTTCTTC.